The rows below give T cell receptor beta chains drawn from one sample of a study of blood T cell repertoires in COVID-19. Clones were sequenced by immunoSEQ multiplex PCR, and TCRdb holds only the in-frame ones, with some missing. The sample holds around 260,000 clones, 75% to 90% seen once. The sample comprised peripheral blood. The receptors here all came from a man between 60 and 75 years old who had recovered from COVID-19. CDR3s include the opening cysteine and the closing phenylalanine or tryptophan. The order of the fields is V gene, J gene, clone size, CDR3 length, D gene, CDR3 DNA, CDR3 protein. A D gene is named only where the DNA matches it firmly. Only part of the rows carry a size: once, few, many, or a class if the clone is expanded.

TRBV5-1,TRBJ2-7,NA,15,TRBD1,TGCGCCAGCAGCTTGAACACAGGGGGCTTCGACGAGCAGTACTTC,CASSLNTGGFDEQYF
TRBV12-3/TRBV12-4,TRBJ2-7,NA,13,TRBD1,TGTGCCAGTGGGACAGGGCCAACCTACGAGCAGTACTTC,CASGTGPTYEQYF
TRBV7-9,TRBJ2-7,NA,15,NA,TGTGCCAGCAGCTTAGTTGTCAGGGGAATCGACGAGCAGTACTTC,CASSLVVRGIDEQYF
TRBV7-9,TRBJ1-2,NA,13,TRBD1,TGTGCCAGCAGCCGACAGGGTAACTATGGCTACACCTTC,CASSRQGNYGYTF
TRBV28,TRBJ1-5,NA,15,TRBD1,TGTGCCAGCAGTGCAGGGGGTTTGGGCAATCAGCCCCAGCATTTT,CASSAGGLGNQPQHF
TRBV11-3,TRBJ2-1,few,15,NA,TGTGCCAGCAGCTCCCCCCTCGGAGGGTCTAATGAGCAGTTCTTC,CASSSPLGGSNEQFF
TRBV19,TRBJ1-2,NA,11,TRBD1,TGTGCCGGGATGGGACAGGGTGGCTACACCTTC,CAGMGQGGYTF
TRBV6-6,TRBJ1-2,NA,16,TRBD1,TGTGCCAGCAGCCACAACCCAACGAACGACAGGGCTGGCTACACCTTC,CASSHNPTNDRAGYTF
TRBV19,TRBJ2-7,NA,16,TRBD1,TGTGCCAGTAGTCCGGCCCGACAGGGATCAACCTACGAGCAGTACTTC,CASSPARQGSTYEQYF
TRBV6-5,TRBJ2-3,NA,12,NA,TGTGCCAGCATCTACGGCACAGATACGCAGTATTTT,CASIYGTDTQYF
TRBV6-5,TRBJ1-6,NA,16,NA,TGTGCCAGCAGTTACACACCTGCTGGGGGGGATTCACCCCTCCACTTT,CASSYTPAGGDSPLHF
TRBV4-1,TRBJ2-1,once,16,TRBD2,TGCGCCAGCAGCCAGTTTGGTCTAGCGGGAGGAAATGAGCAGTTCTTC,CASSQFGLAGGNEQFF
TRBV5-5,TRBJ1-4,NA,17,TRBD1,TGTGCCAGCAGCCCGGGACAGGGACCAGCAACTAATGAAAAACTGTTTTTT,CASSPGQGPATNEKLFF
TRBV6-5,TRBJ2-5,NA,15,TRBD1,TGTGCCAGCATCGTGCAGGGGGCTGGAAGGGAGACCCAGTACTTC,CASIVQGAGRETQYF
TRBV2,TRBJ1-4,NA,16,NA,TGTGCCAGCGACCCCAACAGAGGGTTGACTAATGAAAAACTGTTTTTT,CASDPNRGLTNEKLFF
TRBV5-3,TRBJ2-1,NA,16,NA,TGTGCCAGAAGTTATAGCCGGGGGAGCTCCTACAATGAGCAGTTCTTC,CARSYSRGSSYNEQFF
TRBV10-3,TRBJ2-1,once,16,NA,TGTGCCATCAGTGGTTCAGGTCAGGGGAATAACAATGAGCAGTTCTTC,CAISGSGQGNNNEQFF
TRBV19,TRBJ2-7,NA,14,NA,TGTGCCAGTAGTACGACTAGTTTTTGGTACGAGCAGTACTTC,CASSTTSFWYEQYF
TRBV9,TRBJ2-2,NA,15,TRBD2,TGTGCCAGCAGCCGGAGCGGGGGGGCCCCCGGGGAGCTGTTTTTT,CASSRSGGAPGELFF
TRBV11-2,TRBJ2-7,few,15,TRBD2,TGTGCCAGCAGCCGTAACCGGGACTACACCTACGAGCAGTACTTC,CASSRNRDYTYEQYF
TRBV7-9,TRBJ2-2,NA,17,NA,TGTGCCAGCAGTTCTTCCCCGAAAACAGCGAACACCGGGGAGCTGTTTTTT,CASSSSPKTANTGELFF
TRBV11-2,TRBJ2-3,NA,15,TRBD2,TGTGCCAGCAGCTCACAACTAGCGGGGGGATATACGCAGTATTTT,CASSSQLAGGYTQYF
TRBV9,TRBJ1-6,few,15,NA,TGTGCCAGCAGCCCCCGGGGGATTTGGAATTCACCCCTCCACTTT,CASSPRGIWNSPLHF
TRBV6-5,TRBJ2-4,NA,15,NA,TGTGCCAGCAGTTATGGTCCCCAGGGGAAAAACATTCAGTACTTC,CASSYGPQGKNIQYF
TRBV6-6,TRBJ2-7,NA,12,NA,TGTGCCAGCAGTATGTCCCCCAGGGAACAGTACTTC,CASSMSPREQYF
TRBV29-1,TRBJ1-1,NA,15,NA,TGCAGCGTCAGGACAGCGGCAGCAGTGGACACTGAAGCTTTCTTT,CSVRTAAAVDTEAFF
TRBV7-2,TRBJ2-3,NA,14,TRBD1,TGTGCCAGCAGCCACGACAGGACAGGAGATACGCAGTATTTT,CASSHDRTGDTQYF
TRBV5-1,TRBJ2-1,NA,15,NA,TGCGCCAGCAGCTTGTCTGGTCCTAGCCTCAATGAGCAGTTCTTC,CASSLSGPSLNEQFF
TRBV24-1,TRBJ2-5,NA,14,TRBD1,TGTGCCACCAGTATGAGGGGGCAGCAAGAGACCCAGTACTTC,CATSMRGQQETQYF
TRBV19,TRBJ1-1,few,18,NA,TGTGCCAGTAGTTCTTCCCTTCTGTACGGACAGCAGAACACTGAAGCTTTCTTT,CASSSSLLYGQQNTEAFF
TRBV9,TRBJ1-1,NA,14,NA,TGTGCCAGCAGCCCCACCGGGGTGAACACTGAAGCTTTCTTT,CASSPTGVNTEAFF
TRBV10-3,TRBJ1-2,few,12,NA,TGTGCCATCAGTGTATCGGGGAATGGCTACACCTTC,CAISVSGNGYTF
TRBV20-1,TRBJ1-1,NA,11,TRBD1,TGCAGGGGGACAGGGGGCACTGAAGCTTTCTTT,CRGTGGTEAFF
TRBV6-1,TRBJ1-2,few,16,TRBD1,TGTGCCAGCAGTGAAGCGCGGTGGGACAGTTACTATGGCTACACCTTC,CASSEARWDSYYGYTF
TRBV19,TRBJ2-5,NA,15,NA,TGTGCCAGTAGTAAGGCCAGGGGAGAGAAAGAGACCCAGTACTTC,CASSKARGEKETQYF
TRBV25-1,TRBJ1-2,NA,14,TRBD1,TGTGCCAGCAGTCCCCAAGGACAGGGGGGCGGCTACACCTTC,CASSPQGQGGGYTF
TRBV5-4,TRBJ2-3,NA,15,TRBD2,TGTGCCAGCAGCTTAAAGCGGGAGGTTACAGATACGCAGTATTTT,CASSLKREVTDTQYF
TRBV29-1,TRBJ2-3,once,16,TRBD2,TGCAGCGTTGAAGAGGGACTAGCGGGAGGGACAGATACGCAGTATTTT,CSVEEGLAGGTDTQYF
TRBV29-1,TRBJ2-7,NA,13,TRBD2,TGCAGCGTTCAGAGCGGGAGTGCATACGAGCAGTACTTC,CSVQSGSAYEQYF
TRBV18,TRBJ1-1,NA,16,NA,TGTGCCAGCTCGACCCTACAGGGTGGGGAAAACACTGAAGCTTTCTTT,CASSTLQGGENTEAFF
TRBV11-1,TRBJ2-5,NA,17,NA,TGTGCCAGCAGCTTAGCCCCGGCCCGGGAAGTGCCAGAGACCCAGTACTTC,CASSLAPAREVPETQYF
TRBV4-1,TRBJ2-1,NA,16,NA,TGCGCCAGCAGCCAAGAGATCGGACTTCCCTACAATGAGCAGTTCTTC,CASSQEIGLPYNEQFF
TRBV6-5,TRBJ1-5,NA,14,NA,TGTGCCAGCAGTAGCGGGACAAGCAATCAGCCCCAGCATTTT,CASSSGTSNQPQHF